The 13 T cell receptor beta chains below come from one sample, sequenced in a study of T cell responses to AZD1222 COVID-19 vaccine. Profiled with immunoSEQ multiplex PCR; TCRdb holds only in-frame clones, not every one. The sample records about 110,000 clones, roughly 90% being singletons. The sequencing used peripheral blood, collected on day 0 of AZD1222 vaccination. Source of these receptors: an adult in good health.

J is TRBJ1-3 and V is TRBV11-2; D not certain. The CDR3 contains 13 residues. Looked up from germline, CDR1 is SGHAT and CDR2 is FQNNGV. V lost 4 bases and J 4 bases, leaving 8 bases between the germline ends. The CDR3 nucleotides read TGTGCCAGCAGCTCACAGATGGGAAACACCATATATTTT. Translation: CASSSQMGNTIYF. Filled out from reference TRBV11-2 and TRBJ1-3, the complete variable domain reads EAGVAQSPRYKIIEKRQSVAFWCNPISGHATLYWYQQILGQGPKLLIQFQNNGVVDDSQLPKDRFSAERLKGVDSTLKIQPAKLEDSAVYLCASSSQMGNTIYFGEGSWLTVV.

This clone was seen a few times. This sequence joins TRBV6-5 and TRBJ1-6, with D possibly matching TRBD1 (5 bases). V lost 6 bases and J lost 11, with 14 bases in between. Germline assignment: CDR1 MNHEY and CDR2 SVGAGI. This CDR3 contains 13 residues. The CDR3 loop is CASSDWGPTPLHF. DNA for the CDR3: TGTGCCAGCAGCGACTGGGGACCCACACCCCTCCACTTT.

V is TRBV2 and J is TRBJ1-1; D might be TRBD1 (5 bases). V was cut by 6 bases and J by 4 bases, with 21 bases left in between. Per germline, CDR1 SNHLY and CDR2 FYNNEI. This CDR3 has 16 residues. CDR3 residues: CASRERGFGQATEAFF. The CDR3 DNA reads TGTGCCAGCAGGGAGAGGGGTTTCGGGCAGGCCACTGAAGCTTTCTTT.

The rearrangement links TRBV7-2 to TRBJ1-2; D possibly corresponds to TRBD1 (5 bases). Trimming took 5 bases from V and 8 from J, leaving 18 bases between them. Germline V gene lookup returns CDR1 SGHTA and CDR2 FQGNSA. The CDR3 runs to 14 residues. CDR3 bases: TGTGCCAGCAGCCACCGCGGGACGGTGGGAGGCTACACCTTC. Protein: CASSHRGTVGGYTF.

CDR3 in DNA: TGTGCCACCAGCAGAGGCCCAGTTAGCAATCAGCCCCAGCATTTT. Protein sequence: CATSRGPVSNQPQHF. The V and J genes are TRBV15 and TRBJ1-5, with no clear D. The V end was cut by 1 base, the J end by 0 bases, with 7 bases between. The CDR3 has 15 amino acids. Germline V gene data show CDR1 as LNHNV and CDR2 as YYDKDF (reference sequence).

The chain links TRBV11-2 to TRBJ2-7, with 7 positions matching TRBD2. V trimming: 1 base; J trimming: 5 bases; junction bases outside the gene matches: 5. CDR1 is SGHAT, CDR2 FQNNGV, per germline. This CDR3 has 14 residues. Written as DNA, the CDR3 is TGTGCCAGCAGCTTAGGGGAGGGACTCAACGAGCAGTACTTC. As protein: CASSLGEGLNEQYF.

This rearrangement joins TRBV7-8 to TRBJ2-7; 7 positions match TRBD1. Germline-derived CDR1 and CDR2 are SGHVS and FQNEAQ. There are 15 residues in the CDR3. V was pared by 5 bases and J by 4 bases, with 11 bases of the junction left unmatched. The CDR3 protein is CASSLRGGSLYEQYF. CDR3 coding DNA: TGTGCCAGCAGCCTCCGAGGGGGCTCCCTATACGAGCAGTACTTC.

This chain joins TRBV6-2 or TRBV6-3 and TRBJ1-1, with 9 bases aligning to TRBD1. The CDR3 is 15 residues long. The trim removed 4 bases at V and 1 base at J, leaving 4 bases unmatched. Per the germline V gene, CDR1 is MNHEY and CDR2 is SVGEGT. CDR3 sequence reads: CASSFSGQGNTEAFF. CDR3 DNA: TGTGCCAGCAGTTTTTCGGGACAGGGGAACACTGAAGCTTTCTTT.

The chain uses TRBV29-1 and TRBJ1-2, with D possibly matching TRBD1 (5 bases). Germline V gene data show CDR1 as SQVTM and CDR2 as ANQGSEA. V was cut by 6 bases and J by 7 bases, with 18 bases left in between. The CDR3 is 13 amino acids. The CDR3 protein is CSVWTTRGSGYTF. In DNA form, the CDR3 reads TGCAGCGTGTGGACGACGCGGGGCTCTGGCTACACCTTC.

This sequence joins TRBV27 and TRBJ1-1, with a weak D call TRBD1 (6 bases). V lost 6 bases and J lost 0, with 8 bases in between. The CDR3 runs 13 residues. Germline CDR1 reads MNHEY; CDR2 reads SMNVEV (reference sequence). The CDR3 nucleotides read TGTGCCAGCAGAGGGGGGATGAACACTGAAGCTTTCTTT. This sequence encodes CASRGGMNTEAFF.

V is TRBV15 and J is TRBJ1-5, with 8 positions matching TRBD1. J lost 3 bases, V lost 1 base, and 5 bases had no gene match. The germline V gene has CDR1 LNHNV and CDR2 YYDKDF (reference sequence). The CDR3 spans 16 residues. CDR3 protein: CATSRAGGGYNQPQHF. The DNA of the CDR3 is TGTGCCACCAGCAGAGCAGGGGGCGGCTACAATCAGCCCCAGCATTTT.

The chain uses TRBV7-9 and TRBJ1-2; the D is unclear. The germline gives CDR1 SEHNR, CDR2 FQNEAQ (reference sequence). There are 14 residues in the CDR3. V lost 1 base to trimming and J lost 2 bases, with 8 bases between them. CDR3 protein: CASSLDVTNYGYTF. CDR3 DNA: TGTGCCAGCAGCTTAGATGTCACCAACTATGGCTACACCTTC.

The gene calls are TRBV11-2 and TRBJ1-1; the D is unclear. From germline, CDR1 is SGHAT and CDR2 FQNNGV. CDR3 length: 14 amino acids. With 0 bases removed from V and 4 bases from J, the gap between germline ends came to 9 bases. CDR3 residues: CASSLDPRGTEAFF. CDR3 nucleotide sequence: TGTGCCAGCAGCTTAGACCCGCGGGGCACTGAAGCTTTCTTT.